The 12 T cell receptor beta chains in this list originate from one sample, sequenced in a study of blood T cell repertoires in COVID-19. Some clones are missing from TCRdb's copy, which holds only in-frame ones; the method was immunoSEQ multiplex PCR. The sample yields hundreds of thousands of clones, 88% seen once. Material: peripheral blood. These receptor sequences come from a woman aged 70-85 years with COVID-19, enrolled during active disease.

The chain has TRBV9 and TRBJ2-2; a possible D gene is TRBD1 (5 bases). V lost 5 bases, J lost 8 bases, and 25 bases lay in between. This CDR3 is 17 amino acids long. Germline V gene data show CDR1 as SGDLS and CDR2 as YYNGEE. The CDR3 sequence: CASSASVADNTGGELFF. The CDR3 DNA is TGTGCCAGCAGTGCCTCAGTGGCGGACAACACCGGAGGGGAGCTGTTTTTT.

This CDR3 is CASSLDRGGRTEAFF. The CDR3 region has the DNA TGTGCCAGCAGCTTAGATAGGGGGGGCCGGACTGAAGCTTTCTTT. The chain employs TRBV11-2 and TRBJ1-1; the D gene is possibly TRBD1 (6 bases). Germline values: CDR1 SGHAT, CDR2 FQNNGV. CDR3 size: 15 residues. The V end lost 0 bases, the J end lost 5 bases, and 13 bases lay between the germline ends.

The sample holds one count of this clone. The V call is TRBV2, the J call TRBJ2-2; 9 nucleotides align to TRBD2. V shed 6 bases and J 1 base; nucleotides not matched to a gene: 0. Germline CDR1 SNHLY, CDR2 FYNNEI. This CDR3 spans 14 amino acids. The CDR3 spells CASRTSGNTGELFF. The CDR3 bases are TGTGCCAGCAGGACTAGCGGGAACACCGGGGAGCTGTTTTTT.

The CDR3, as DNA: TGCGCCAGCAGCCAACCCGACAGGGATTATCAGCCCCAGCATTTT. Translation: CASSQPDRDYQPQHF. J is TRBJ1-5 and V is TRBV4-1, with 7 bases fitting TRBD1. Trimming cost V 2 bases and J 5 bases; bases outside gene matches: 6. The CDR3 has 15 amino acids. Per germline, CDR1 MGHRA and CDR2 YSYEKL.

The chain has TRBV28 and TRBJ2-7, with D perhaps matching TRBD1 (5 bases). Germline assignment: CDR1 MDHEN and CDR2 SYDVKM. CDR3 length: 14 amino acids. V lost 3 bases and J 1 base, leaving 10 bases between the germline ends. The DNA for the CDR3 is TGTGCCAGCAGTTTGCCAGGGTTGTCCTACGAGCAGTACTTC. It encodes CASSLPGLSYEQYF.

Written as DNA, the CDR3 is TGCAGCGCAGACGAGGGTCAGGAAAAACTGTTTTTT. This translates into CSADEGQEKLFF. The V and J genes are TRBV29-1 and TRBJ1-4; no clear D. The CDR3 runs 12 residues. CDR1 SQVTM and CDR2 ANQGSEA come from the germline V gene. V lost 7 bases and J lost 8, with 14 bases in between.

The sample holds one count of this clone. The gene calls are TRBV7-3 and TRBJ2-1; 10 nucleotides agree with TRBD2. This CDR3 spans 17 amino acids. Germline CDR1 and CDR2: SGHTA and FQGTGA. The junction had 14 bases not matched to a gene; V was cut back by 5 bases and J by 7 bases. The chain's CDR3 is CASSPDPGLAIYNEQFF. CDR3 coding DNA: TGTGCCAGCAGCCCAGATCCGGGACTAGCGATATATAATGAGCAGTTCTTC.

This clone was found a few times. The V and J genes are TRBV4-2 and TRBJ2-7; tentative D call: TRBD2 (5 bases). V was cut by 0 bases and J by 6 bases, with 15 bases left in between. The V gene's germline CDR1 is LGHNA and CDR2 YNFKEQ. The CDR3 spans 15 residues. The CDR3 nucleotides read TGTGCCAGCAGCCAAGATCATGCTAGCAGTACCGAGCAGTACTTC. Protein sequence: CASSQDHASSTEQYF.

V gene TRBV29-1 combines with J gene TRBJ2-1, with TRBD2 matching over 8 bases. The CDR3 consists of 15 residues. J was trimmed by 6 bases and V by 3 bases; bases with no gene match: 10. Germline V gene lookup returns CDR1 SQVTM and CDR2 ANQGSEA. CDR3 residues: CSVEASGHGLNEQFF. The CDR3 region has the DNA TGCAGCGTTGAGGCTAGCGGGCACGGACTCAATGAGCAGTTCTTC.

This chain joins TRBV11-2 and TRBJ2-1; no clear D. The ends were cut back, 7 bases at V and 6 bases at J, with 16 bases in the middle. The CDR3 is 14 amino acids. In germline, CDR1 is SGHAT, CDR2 FQNNGV. The CDR3 region is CASINNRGVNEQFF. CDR3 nucleotide sequence: TGTGCCAGCATTAACAATCGCGGCGTCAATGAGCAGTTCTTC. The full variable domain, rest sourced from reference TRBV11-2 and TRBJ2-1, is EAGVAQSPRYKIIEKRQSVAFWCNPISGHATLYWYQQILGQGPKLLIQFQNNGVVDDSQLPKDRFSAERLKGVDSTLKIQPAKLEDSAVYLCASINNRGVNEQFFGPGTRLTVL.

The chain recombines TRBV19 with TRBJ1-5; 8 nucleotides agree with TRBD1. From germline, CDR1 is LNHDA and CDR2 SQIVND (reference sequence). The CDR3 spans 13 residues. J lost 5 bases, V lost 9 bases, and 6 bases had no gene match. The CDR3 DNA reads TGTGCCAGCAACTACAGGGGGTATCAGCCCCAGCATTTT. This codes for CASNYRGYQPQHF. Supplemented by reference TRBV19 and TRBJ1-5, the full variable domain reads DGGITQSPKYLFRKEGQNVTLSCEQNLNHDAMYWYRQDPGQGLRLIYYSQIVNDFQKGDIAEGYSVSREKKESFPLTVTSAQKNPTAFYLCASNYRGYQPQHFGDGTRLSIL.

This clone has only a few counts. The chain combines TRBV29-1 with TRBJ1-1, with D uncertain. With 5 bases removed from V and 4 bases from J, the gap between germline ends came to 8 bases. The CDR3 spans 11 residues. Germline CDR1 is SQVTM and CDR2 is ANQGSEA. The CDR3 DNA is TGCAGCGTTTCCGGGGTCACTGAAGCTTTCTTT. It translates to CSVSGVTEAFF.